The present T cell receptor beta chain was sequenced within a study of T cell clonality in common variable immunodeficiency. Study-wide results and limits: Fewer deletions and N-nucleotide insertions were reportedly seen in common variable immunodeficiency TCR beta sequences. Authors noted CVID clonality's cause needs subpopulation repertoire sequencing. CVID patient heterogeneity limited repertoire-clinical complication correlations.

J was trimmed by 4 bases and V by 5 bases; bases with no gene match: 8. The CDR3 loop spans 15 amino acids. CDR1 and CDR2 (germline): SEHNR, FQNEAQ (reference sequence). The table lists this clone with a few counts. What it recognizes is unknown. The CDR3 extends 3 residues past the end of the read, so its final part is completed from the germline J gene. Control and CVID samples contributed equal amounts of genomic DNA. Sequenced by immunoSEQ multiplex PCR; TCRdb stores in-frame clones only, minus some. This set yields 25,000 to 35,000 clones and no singletons; the top ten hold around 5.9%. This chain joins TRBV7-9 and TRBJ1-3; 7 bases are shared with TRBD1. The sample consisted of peripheral blood mononuclear cells. This receptor was taken from a human donor with common variable immunodeficiency. CDR3 DNA (partial): TGTGCCAGCAGCCGCACAGGGGTAACAGGAAACACC. Its protein product is CASSRTGVTGNT. The complete CDR3 sequence is CASSRTGVTGNTIYF.